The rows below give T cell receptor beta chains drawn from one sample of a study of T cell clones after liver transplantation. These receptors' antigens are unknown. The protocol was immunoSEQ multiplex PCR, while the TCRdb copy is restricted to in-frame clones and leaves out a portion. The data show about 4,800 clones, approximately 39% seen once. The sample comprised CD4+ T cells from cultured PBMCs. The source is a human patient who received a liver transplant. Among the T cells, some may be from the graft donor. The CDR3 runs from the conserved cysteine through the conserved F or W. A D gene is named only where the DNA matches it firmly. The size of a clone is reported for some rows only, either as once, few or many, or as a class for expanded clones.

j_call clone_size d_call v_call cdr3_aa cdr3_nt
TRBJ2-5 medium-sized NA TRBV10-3 CAISEMGLKETQYF TGTGCCATCAGTGAGATGGGCTTAAAAGAGACCCAGTACTTC
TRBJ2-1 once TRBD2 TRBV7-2 CASSLAGLAGYNEQFF TGTGCCAGCAGCTTAGCTGGGCTAGCGGGCTACAATGAGCAGTTCTTC
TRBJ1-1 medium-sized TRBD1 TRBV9 CASSFGQATEAFF TGTGCCAGCAGCTTTGGACAGGCAACTGAAGCTTTCTTT
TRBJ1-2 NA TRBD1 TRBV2 CASSGSGQGSYGYTF TGTGCCAGCAGTGGGTCGGGACAGGGATCCTATGGCTACACCTTC
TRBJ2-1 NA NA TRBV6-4 CASSPERDNEQFF TGTGCCAGCAGCCCGGAGAGAGACAATGAGCAGTTCTTC
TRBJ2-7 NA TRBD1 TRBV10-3 CAISAFGDRVHEQYF TGTGCCATCAGTGCCTTCGGTGACAGGGTCCACGAGCAGTACTTC
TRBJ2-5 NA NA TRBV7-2 CASSSMYQETQYF TGTGCCAGCAGCTCTATGTACCAAGAGACCCAGTACTTC
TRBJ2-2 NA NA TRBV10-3 CAISPGANTGELFF TGTGCCATCTCCCCAGGGGCAAACACCGGGGAGCTGTTTTTT
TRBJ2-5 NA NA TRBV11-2 CASSALETQYF TGTGCCAGCAGCGCCCTAGAGACCCAGTACTTC
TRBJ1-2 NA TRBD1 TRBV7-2 CASSPQGVNGYTF TGTGCCAGCAGCCCACAGGGGGTCAATGGCTACACCTTC
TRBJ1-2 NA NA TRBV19 CASSILEIYTF TGTGCCAGTAGTATTTTGGAAATCTACACCTTC
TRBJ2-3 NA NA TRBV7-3 CASSHTGADTQYF TGTGCCAGCAGCCATACGGGCGCAGATACGCAGTATTTT
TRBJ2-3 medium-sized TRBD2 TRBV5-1 CASSLTGGLVTDTQYF TGCGCCAGCAGCTTGACCGGGGGACTAGTCACAGATACGCAGTATTTT
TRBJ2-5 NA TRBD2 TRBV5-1 CASKETSGTQETQYF TGCGCCAGCAAGGAGACTAGCGGGACTCAAGAGACCCAGTACTTC
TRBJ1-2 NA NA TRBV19 CASSAAHSAGLNYGYTF TGTGCCAGTAGTGCCGCTCACTCGGCGGGGCTTAACTATGGCTACACCTTC
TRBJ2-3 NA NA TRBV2 CASSAGASVTDTQYF TGTGCCAGCAGTGCCGGGGCCTCTGTCACAGATACGCAGTATTTT
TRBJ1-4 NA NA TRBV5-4 CASSFGGVGEKLFF TGTGCCAGCAGCTTCGGGGGGGTGGGTGAAAAACTGTTTTTT